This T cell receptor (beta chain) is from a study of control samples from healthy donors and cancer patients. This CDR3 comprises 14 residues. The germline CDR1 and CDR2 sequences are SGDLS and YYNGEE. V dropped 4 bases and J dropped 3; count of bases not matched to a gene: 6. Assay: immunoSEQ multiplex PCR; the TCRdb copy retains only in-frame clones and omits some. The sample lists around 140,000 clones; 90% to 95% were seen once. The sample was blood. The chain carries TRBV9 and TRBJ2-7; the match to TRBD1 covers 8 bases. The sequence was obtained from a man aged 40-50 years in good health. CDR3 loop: CASSSGQGDYEQYF. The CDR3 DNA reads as TGTGCCAGCAGCTCCGGACAGGGAGACTACGAGCAGTACTTC. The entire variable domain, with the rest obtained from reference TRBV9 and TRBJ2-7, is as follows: DSGVTQTPKHLITATGQRVTLRCSPRSGDLSVYWYQQSLDQGLQFLIQYYNGEERAKGNILERFSAQQFPDLHSELNLSSLELGDSALYFCASSSGQGDYEQYFGPGTRLTVT.